This entry is about one T cell receptor (beta chain). There is no known antigen for this receptor. Nothing much larger sits one base from this clone, and base qualities are not available. No patient had received any treatment before thyroid surgery. The study retrospectively analysed patient clinical samples collected from the early 2010s to the late 2010s using T-cell receptor beta sequencing. The method was PCR. Data came from an Illumina HiSeq 4000. High-throughput sequencing was used to profile the TCR beta-chain CDR3 region of every patient. The published analysis was carried out like this. A classifier to discriminate distant-metastatic papillary thyroid cancer patients was built from CDR3 differences across clinicopathological groups. The Shannon index was used to assess repertoire diversity, and the Morisita-Horn index was used to assess tumor-blood repertoire similarity. The public sequencing data were trimmed at Q25 with fastp and processed into clonotypes with MiXCR by TCRdb, which kept only in-frame beta chains. Here the V and J calls rest on TCRdb's processing, not on the authors' analysis. This sample comprises 15,000 to 20,000 clones, around 30% of them detected only once. Clones ranked in the top ten supply roughly a sixth of the sample.

The record originates from a study of metastatic and nonmetastatic thyroid tumors (dated by TCRdb to between 2020 and 2021). Study-wide context: For patients with malignant and with benign thyroid disease, the researchers compared repertoires between peripheral blood samples and tumor or nodule tissue samples. Results and caveats for the whole study, not just this receptor: TCR beta diversity was reported as significantly higher in malignant tumors than in benign nodules, in both blood and tumor samples.

The CDR3 sequence holds 14 residues, the cysteine and phenylalanine included. Solely the CDR3 DNA is kept, with 42 bases framed from the first base. CDR1 and CDR2, looked up from the germline V gene, are SGHTA and FQGNSA. The junction carries 11 bases between V and J, which are trimmed by 2 bases and 7 bases respectively. The sequence derives from a female donor with papillary thyroid cancer or a benign thyroid nodule (not recorded which). Some clones in this sample may be carry-over from other donors' samples. The rearranged chain carries TRBV7-2 and TRBJ1-4; the D gene is unclear. The specimen sequenced was tumor tissue. The DNA sequence is as follows: TGTGCCAGCAGCTTATCTTGGGAGGGTGAAAAACTGTTTTTT. This codes for CASSLSWEGEKLFF.